The clone carrying this TCR beta chain was seen a few times. CDR1 is SGDLS, CDR2 YYNGEE, per germline. The CDR3 runs to 15 residues. V was pared by 0 bases and J by 6 bases, with 12 bases between. The data were taken from a study of T cells in Graves' hyperthyroidism and ophthalmopathy. Amplification of TCR beta CDR3 regions was performed using RNA transcripts as template. During a first-round RT-PCR of the TCR CDR3, the HTBI primer set was used. Using its own MiXCR run on the multiplex PCR reads, TCRdb lists one record per CDR3 protein. Among a few hundred thousand distinct CDR3 sequences listed, about 15% were seen once.

This chain connects TRBV9 to TRBJ2-2; tentative D call: TRBD1 (7 bases). The origin of this receptor is a woman younger than 30 with Graves' hyperthyroidism that later progressed to Graves' ophthalmopathy. Specimen: blood. The CDR3 sequence is CASSVADREAGELFF. The CDR3, as DNA: TGTGCCAGCAGCGTAGCTGACAGGGAGGCCGGGGAGCTGTTTTTT.